This T cell receptor (beta chain) appears in the sequencing data of a study of T cell responses to AZD1222 COVID-19 vaccine (dated by TCRdb to 2020 to 2023). Broadly, across the study: Because spike-specific TCR depth and breadth did not differ between the two schedules, AZD1222 recipients who got a second dose at roughly 4 weeks were pooled with those who got a second dose at roughly 12 weeks. Trial participants were enrolled into age subgroups of 18-55, 56-69 and 70-plus years, which contained approximately 150, 30 and 60 TCR-sequenced participants, respectively. A total of under 250 trial participants underwent TCR sequencing, of whom 207 had received two doses of AZD1222 and about 25 had received two doses of the MenACWY control vaccine. The paper as a whole reports these results and caveats: After two AZD1222 doses, spike-specific TCR breadth and depth were significantly higher than at day 0 and than in MenACWY recipients. Vaccine-associated CD4 TCRs spanned the whole spike protein, with dominant responses in regions 160-218 and 743-854. In the small 56-69-year group, the increase in depth fell short of significance, most likely because of low power. Because no samples from the day 14 peak response were available, repertoires could be characterized only after the peak T cell response. Reportedly, close to half of the unique spike-specific TCRs recognized epitopes lying outside the regions that are mutated in the B.1.351 and B.1.1.7 variants. Participants were mostly white British, with more females than males. The authors suggested clonal diversity may have been underestimated. Conclusions about previously exposed vaccinees are limited, since just six or seven AZD1222 recipients were seropositive for SARS-CoV-2 at baseline.

The time point tag for this specimen amounts to: baseline before first vaccination. Samples from vaccinated people were obtained from the UK trials COV001 and COV002, which included a single-blind randomized controlled phase 2/3 trial of AZD1222 (ChAdOx1 nCoV-19) in healthy adults. For TCRbeta chain sequencing, PBMC samples were collected from trial participants at day 0 and at day 28 after the second dose. V is pruned by 6 bases and J by 6 bases, leaving 10 bases of the junction without a gene match. CDR1 MNHEY and CDR2 SVGAGI were looked up in the germline V gene. The CDR3 measures 14 amino acids from cysteine to phenylalanine. Just CDR3 DNA is preserved here, 42 bases in frame from base 1. The CDR3 regions of human TCRbeta chains were subjected to immunosequencing. Regarding the original processing steps: Repertoire TCRs were checked for matches against a reference library of SARS-CoV-2-specific TCRs that had been generated using the MIRA antigen-specificity platform. Breadth meant the fraction of unique TCRs that were SARS-CoV-2-associated, whereas depth meant the fraction of total T cells that were SARS-CoV-2-associated. Using the MIRA data, every spike-specific TCR was mapped to the spike region that the TCR reacted to and assigned to either a CD4 or a CD8 class. Log10-transformed breadth and depth values were compared by one-way ANOVA with Sidak's multiple comparisons tests. Imported from immuneACCESS, the table was reduced by TCRdb to in-frame sequences with V and J called. These copies leave out some clones; in studies compared against another copy, an unresolved V gene accounts for under half, and the cause of the remainder is not known. V and J calls plus clone size are reproduced from that table; the DNA served to infer D and trimming. This sample has about 140,000 clones in its table, and more than 80% of those were observed once. The ten largest clones represent under 3.5% of the sample.

A word on this clone: Its antigen is unknown. Qualities for individual bases were not recorded, and no much larger clone is one base off.

The starting material was peripheral blood, obtained on day 0 of AZD1222 vaccination. The chain is assembled from TRBV6-5 and TRBJ2-7; 8 of the junction bases match TRBD1. The clonotype was recovered from an adult in good health. The nucleotides are TGTGCCAGCAGGACCCCTGGGACAGGCCGCGAGCAGTACTTC. Its amino acids are CASRTPGTGREQYF.